The clone carrying this T cell receptor beta chain came up many times. Antigen unknown. CDR3 length: 15 residues. Germline assignment: CDR1 SEHNR and CDR2 FQNEAQ (reference sequence). V lost 4 bases and J 0 bases, leaving 10 bases between the germline ends. By 5'RACE with 10-nucleotide random UMIs, the cDNA was made. Each sequencing run yielded over 170 million TCR-beta sequences from 15-18 subjects. TCRdb used MiXCR to reprocess the 5' RACE reads, holding one entry per CDR3 protein. The sample includes tens of thousands of distinct CDR3 sequences, about 13% seen only once; the top ten take about 11%. These data belong to a study of neurological immune-mediated disorders. Study observations and caveats: In HTLV-1-associated myelopathy, TCR clonal expansion was greatest, whereas multiple sclerosis had the least, falling below healthy controls. No CDR3 amino acid sequences recurred among expanded clones across subjects, suggesting private repertoires in all groups.

Material for sequencing was PBMCs. This rearrangement joins TRBV7-9 to TRBJ1-3; no clear D gene. The TCR sequence derives from a woman in her sixties or seventies with HTLV-1-associated myelopathy (HAM/TSP). Here the CDR3 reads CASSSRTPSGNTIYF. DNA of the CDR3: TGTGCCAGCAGCTCCAGGACGCCCTCTGGAAACACCATATATTTT.